A single sample is the source of the 5 T cell receptor beta chains below, sequenced in a study of T cell responses to AZD1222 COVID-19 vaccine. The protocol was immunoSEQ multiplex PCR, while the TCRdb copy is restricted to in-frame clones and leaves out a portion. The sample lists 97,000 or so clones, 70% to 90% occurring once. This material consisted of peripheral blood, taken on day 0 of AZD1222 vaccination. These receptors were obtained from an adult in good health.

The CDR3 sequence is CASSPRLAGLIRTGELFF. The CDR3 nucleotides are TGTGCCAGCAGCCCCCGACTAGCGGGACTCATAAGGACCGGGGAGCTGTTTTTT. The V call is TRBV9, the J call TRBJ2-2, with TRBD2 matching 11 bases. The CDR3 has 18 amino acids. Germline V gene lookup returns CDR1 SGDLS and CDR2 YYNGEE. J gave up 5 bases and V 4 bases, and 13 bases lay outside the gene matches.

The chain is built from TRBV5-1 and TRBJ1-5, with TRBD1 identical over 7 bases. V gave up 0 bases and J gave up 3 bases; unmatched junction bases: 3. The CDR3 sequence is 15 residues long. CDR1 and CDR2 from the germline V gene are SGHRS and YFSETQ. CDR3 sequence (DNA): TGCGCCAGCAGCTTGGGGGACAGCTACAATCAGCCCCAGCATTTT. It specifies CASSLGDSYNQPQHF.

J is TRBJ2-3 and V is TRBV11-2; D unresolved. Germline V gene sequence: CDR1 SGHAT, CDR2 FQNNGV. The CDR3 spans 15 residues. Deletions cut 0 bases from V and 1 base from J, with 8 bases between. The CDR3 sequence: CASSLDTTGTDTQYF. The CDR3 nucleotides are TGTGCCAGCAGCTTAGATACGACTGGCACAGATACGCAGTATTTT.

The rearrangement joins TRBV19 to TRBJ1-5; D is ambiguous. V gave up 6 bases and J gave up 0 bases, with 12 bases separating them. The germline CDR1 and CDR2 sequences are LNHDA and SQIVND (reference sequence). This CDR3 is built from 15 residues. The CDR3 is CASRGWAGSNQPQHF. CDR3 in DNA: TGTGCCAGTAGGGGGTGGGCGGGTAGCAATCAGCCCCAGCATTTT.

The chain uses TRBV7-8 and TRBJ2-7; no reliable D call. This CDR3 spans 14 amino acids. Trimming cost V 5 bases and J 1 base, with 12 bases left between them. Germline assignment: CDR1 SGHVS and CDR2 FQNEAQ. As DNA, the CDR3 is TGTGCCAGCAGCCAGAACTATTTTTCCTACGAGCAGTACTTC. Protein product: CASSQNYFSYEQYF.